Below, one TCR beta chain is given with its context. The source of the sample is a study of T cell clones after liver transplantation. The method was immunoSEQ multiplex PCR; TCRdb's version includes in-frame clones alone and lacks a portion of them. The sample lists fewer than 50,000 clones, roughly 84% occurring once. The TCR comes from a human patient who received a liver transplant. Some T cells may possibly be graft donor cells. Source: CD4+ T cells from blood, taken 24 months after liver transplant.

CDR3 amino acids: CSVEYLDNEQFF. For the CDR3, the DNA is TGCAGCGTTGAATATCTAGACAATGAGCAGTTCTTC. The chain recombines TRBV29-1 with TRBJ2-1; no firm D call. CDR1 and CDR2 (germline): SQVTM, ANQGSEA. The CDR3 extends over 12 amino acids. V was pared by 2 bases and J by 5 bases, with 7 bases between.